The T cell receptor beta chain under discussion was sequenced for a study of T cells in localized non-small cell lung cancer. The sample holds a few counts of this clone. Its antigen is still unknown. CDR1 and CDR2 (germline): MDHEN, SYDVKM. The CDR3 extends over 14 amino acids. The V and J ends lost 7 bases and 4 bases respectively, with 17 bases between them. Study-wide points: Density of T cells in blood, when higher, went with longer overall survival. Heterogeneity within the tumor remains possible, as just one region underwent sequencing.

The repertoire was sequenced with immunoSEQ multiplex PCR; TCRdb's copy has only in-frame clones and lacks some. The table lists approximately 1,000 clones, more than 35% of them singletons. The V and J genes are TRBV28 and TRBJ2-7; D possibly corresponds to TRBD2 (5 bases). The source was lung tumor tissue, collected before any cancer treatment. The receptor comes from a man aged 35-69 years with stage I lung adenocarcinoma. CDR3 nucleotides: TGTGCCAGCACCTCGGTCGGGATCCCTTACGAGCAGTACTTC. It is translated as CASTSVGIPYEQYF.